This paragraph reports one T cell receptor (beta chain). Its antigen is currently unknown. The sample belongs to a study of shared clonotypes between healthy human individuals. At the level of the study: A donor's plate count was three for CD4 naive and three for CD4 memory; CD8 naive had two and CD8 memory one. General study points: Only blood samples were collected, and tissue repertoires likely differ.

CD45RO-negative, CCR7-selected cells formed the naive CD8 fraction, which excluded terminally differentiated effector memory CD45RA+ cells. At the deep level, the assay was run. Sequencing used immunoSEQ multiplex PCR; TCRdb keeps in-frame clones, though not all of them. The sample lists hundreds of thousands of clones; 92% were seen once. CDR3 size: 15 residues. The V end lost 5 bases, the J end lost 3 bases, and 16 bases lay between the germline ends. Germline assignment: CDR1 SGHAT and CDR2 FQNNGV. The chain is built from TRBV11-2 and TRBJ1-1; no reliable D call. Sequenced: naive CD8+ T cells sorted from blood. This receptor was obtained from a man aged 25-45 years in good health. CDR3 amino acids: CASSAQAGSYTEAFF. The CDR3 DNA reads as TGTGCCAGCAGCGCTCAGGCGGGGTCTTACACTGAAGCTTTCTTT. The variable domain in full, completed from reference TRBV11-2 and TRBJ1-1, reads EAGVAQSPRYKIIEKRQSVAFWCNPISGHATLYWYQQILGQGPKLLIQFQNNGVVDDSQLPKDRFSAERLKGVDSTLKIQPAKLEDSAVYLCASSAQAGSYTEAFFGQGTRLTVV.